This TCR beta chain was sequenced during a study of control samples from healthy donors and cancer patients. The V gene's germline CDR1 is KGHDR and CDR2 SFDVKD. The CDR3 covers 18 residues. Unmatched junction bases numbered 11, after V lost 1 base and J lost 6 bases. Sequenced by immunoSEQ multiplex PCR; TCRdb stores in-frame clones only, minus some. The sample records some 150,000 clones, 75% to 95% being singletons. The specimen was blood. This chain uses TRBV24-1 with TRBJ2-1; 10 nucleotides line up with TRBD2. The source is a woman aged 25 to 39 in good health. In DNA form, the CDR3 reads TGTGCCACCAGTGATTTAGCGGGAGGGCCATACGTCTCCAATGAGCAGTTCTTC. Translation: CATSDLAGGPYVSNEQFF.